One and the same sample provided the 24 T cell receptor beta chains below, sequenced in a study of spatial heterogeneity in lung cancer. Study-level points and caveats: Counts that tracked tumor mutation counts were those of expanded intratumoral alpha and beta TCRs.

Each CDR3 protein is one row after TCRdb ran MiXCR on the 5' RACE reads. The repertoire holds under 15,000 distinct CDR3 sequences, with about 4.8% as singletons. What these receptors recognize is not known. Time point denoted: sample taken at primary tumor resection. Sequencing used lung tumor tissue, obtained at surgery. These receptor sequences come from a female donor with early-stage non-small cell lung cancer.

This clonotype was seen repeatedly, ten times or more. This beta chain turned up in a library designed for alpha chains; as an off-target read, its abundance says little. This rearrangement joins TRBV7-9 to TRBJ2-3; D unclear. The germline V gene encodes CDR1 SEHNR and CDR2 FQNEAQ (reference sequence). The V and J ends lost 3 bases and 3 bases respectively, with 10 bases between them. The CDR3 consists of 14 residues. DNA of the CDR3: TGTGCCAGCAGCTTTCAACTGGGGACAGATACGCAGTATTTT. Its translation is CASSFQLGTDTQYF.

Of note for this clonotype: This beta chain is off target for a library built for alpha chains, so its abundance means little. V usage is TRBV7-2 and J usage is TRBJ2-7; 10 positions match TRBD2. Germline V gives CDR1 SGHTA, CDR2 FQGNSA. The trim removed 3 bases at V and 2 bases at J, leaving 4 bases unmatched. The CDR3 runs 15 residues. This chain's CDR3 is CASSFKRGGPYEQYF. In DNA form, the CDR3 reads TGTGCCAGCAGCTTTAAGCGGGGGGGCCCCTACGAGCAGTACTTC.

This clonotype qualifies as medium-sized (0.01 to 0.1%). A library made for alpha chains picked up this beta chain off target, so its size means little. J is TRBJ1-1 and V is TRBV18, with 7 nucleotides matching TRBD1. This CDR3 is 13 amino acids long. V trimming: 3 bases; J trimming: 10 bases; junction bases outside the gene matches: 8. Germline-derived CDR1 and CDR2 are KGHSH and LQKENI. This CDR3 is CASSPFGTEGAFF. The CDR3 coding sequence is TGTGCCAGCTCACCGTTCGGGACAGAAGGAGCTTTCTTT.

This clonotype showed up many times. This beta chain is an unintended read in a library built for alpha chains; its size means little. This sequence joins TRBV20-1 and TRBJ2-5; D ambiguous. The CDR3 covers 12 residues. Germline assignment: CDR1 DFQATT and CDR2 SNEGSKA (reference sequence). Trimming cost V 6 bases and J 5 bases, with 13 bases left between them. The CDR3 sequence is CSAPGSGETQYF. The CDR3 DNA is TGCAGTGCCCCCGGGTCTGGGGAGACCCAGTACTTC.

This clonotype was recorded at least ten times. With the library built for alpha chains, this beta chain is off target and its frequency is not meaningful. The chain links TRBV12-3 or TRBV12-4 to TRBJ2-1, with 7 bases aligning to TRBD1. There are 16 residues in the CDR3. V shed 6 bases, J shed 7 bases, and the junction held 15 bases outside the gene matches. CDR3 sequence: CASSSTGLGPLNEQFF. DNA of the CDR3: TGTGCCAGCAGCTCGACAGGGTTAGGGCCACTTAATGAGCAGTTCTTC.

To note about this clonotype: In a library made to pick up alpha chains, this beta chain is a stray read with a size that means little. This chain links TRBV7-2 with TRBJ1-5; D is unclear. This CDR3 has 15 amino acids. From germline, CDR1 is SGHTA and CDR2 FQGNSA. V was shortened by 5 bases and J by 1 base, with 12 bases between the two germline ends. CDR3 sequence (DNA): TGTGCCAGCAGCCCCAGGATGGAGAGCAATCAGCCCCAGCATTTT. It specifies CASSPRMESNQPQHF.

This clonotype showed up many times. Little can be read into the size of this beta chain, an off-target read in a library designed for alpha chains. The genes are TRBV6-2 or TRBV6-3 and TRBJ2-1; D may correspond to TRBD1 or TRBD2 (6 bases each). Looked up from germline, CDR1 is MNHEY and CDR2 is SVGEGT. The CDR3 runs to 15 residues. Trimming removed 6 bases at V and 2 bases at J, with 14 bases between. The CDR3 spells CASRRGGSAYNEQFF. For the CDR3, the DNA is TGTGCCAGCAGGAGAGGGGGGAGCGCCTACAATGAGCAGTTCTTC.

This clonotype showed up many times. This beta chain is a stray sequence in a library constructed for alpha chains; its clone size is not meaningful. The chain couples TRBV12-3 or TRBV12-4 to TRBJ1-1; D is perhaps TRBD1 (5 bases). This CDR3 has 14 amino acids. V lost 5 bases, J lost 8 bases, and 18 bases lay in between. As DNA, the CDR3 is TGTGCCAGCAGTCCGCCCCCAGGGTGGGTCGAAGCTTTCTTT. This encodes CASSPPPGWVEAFF.

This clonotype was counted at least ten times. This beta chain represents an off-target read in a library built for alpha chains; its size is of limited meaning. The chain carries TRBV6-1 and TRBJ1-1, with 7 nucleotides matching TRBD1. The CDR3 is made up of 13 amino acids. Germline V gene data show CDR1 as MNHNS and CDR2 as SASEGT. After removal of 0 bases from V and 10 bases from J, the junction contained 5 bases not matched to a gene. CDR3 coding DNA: TGTGCCAGCAGTGAAGCCCGGACAGGAGGAGCTTTCTTT. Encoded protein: CASSEARTGGAFF.

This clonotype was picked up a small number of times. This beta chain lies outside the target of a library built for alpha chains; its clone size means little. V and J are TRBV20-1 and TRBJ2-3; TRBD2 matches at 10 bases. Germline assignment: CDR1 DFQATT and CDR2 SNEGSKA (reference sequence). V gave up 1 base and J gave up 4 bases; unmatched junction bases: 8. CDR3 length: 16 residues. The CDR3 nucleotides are TGCAGTGCTAGAGGAATAGCGGGGGGCCGGCCAGATACGCAGTATTTT. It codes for CSARGIAGGRPDTQYF.

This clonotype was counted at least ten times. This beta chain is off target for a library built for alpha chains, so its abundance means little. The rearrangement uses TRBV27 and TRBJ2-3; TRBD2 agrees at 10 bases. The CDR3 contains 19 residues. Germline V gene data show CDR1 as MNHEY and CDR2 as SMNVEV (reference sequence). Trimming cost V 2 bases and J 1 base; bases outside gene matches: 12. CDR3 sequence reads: CASSLGWLAGGPRTDTQYF. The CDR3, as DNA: TGTGCCAGCAGTTTAGGCTGGTTAGCGGGGGGACCCCGCACAGATACGCAGTATTTT.

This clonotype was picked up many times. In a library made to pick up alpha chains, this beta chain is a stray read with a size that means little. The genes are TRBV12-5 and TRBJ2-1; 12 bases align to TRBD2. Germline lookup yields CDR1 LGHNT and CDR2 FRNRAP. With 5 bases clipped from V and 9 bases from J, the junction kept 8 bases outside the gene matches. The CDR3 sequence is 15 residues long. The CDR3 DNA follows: TGTGCTAGTGGTACGACTAGCGGGGGTGTTACTGAGCAGTTCTTC. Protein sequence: CASGTTSGGVTEQFF. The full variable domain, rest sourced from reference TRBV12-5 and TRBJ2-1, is DARVTQTPRHKVTEMGQEVTMRCQPILGHNTVFWYRQTMMQGLELLAYFRNRAPLDDSGMPKDRFSAEMPDATLATLKIQPSEPRDSAVYFCASGTTSGGVTEQFFGPGTRLTVL.

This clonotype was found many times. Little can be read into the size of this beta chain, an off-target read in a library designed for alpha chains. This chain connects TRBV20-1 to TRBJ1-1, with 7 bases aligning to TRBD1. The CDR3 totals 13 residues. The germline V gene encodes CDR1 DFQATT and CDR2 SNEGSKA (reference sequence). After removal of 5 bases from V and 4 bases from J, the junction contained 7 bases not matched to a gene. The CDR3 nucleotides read TGCAGTGCTCAAGACCAGGGGGGCACTGAAGCTTTCTTT. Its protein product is CSAQDQGGTEAFF.

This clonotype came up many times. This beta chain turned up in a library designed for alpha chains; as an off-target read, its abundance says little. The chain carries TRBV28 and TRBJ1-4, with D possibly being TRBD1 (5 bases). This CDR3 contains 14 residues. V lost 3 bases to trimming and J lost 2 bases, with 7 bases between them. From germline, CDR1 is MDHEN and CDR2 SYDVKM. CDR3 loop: CASSFGATNEKLFF. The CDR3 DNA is TGTGCCAGCAGTTTCGGGGCGACTAATGAAAAACTGTTTTTT.

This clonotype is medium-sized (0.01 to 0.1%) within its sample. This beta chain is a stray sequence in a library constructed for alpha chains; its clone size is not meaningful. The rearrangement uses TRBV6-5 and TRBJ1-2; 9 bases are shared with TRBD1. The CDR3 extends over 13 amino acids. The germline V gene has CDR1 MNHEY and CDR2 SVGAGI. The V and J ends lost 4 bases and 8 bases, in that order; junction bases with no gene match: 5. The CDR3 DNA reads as TGTGCCAGCAGTTTGGACAGGGGAAACGGCTACACCTTC. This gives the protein CASSLDRGNGYTF.

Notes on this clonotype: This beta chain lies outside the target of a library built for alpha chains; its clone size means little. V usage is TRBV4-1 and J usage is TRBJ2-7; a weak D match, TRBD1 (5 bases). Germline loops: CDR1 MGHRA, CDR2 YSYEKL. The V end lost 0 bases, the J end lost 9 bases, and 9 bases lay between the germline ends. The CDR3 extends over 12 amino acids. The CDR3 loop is CASSQEGLWQYF. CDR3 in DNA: TGCGCCAGCAGCCAAGAGGGGCTGTGGCAGTACTTC.

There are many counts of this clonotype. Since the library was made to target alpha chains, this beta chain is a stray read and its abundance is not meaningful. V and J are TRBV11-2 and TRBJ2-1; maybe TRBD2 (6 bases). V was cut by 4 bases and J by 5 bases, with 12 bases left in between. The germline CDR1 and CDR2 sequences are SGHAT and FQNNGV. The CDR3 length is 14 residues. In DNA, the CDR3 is TGTGCCAGCAGCTACCCGTGGGGGGACAATGAGCAGTTCTTC. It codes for CASSYPWGDNEQFF.

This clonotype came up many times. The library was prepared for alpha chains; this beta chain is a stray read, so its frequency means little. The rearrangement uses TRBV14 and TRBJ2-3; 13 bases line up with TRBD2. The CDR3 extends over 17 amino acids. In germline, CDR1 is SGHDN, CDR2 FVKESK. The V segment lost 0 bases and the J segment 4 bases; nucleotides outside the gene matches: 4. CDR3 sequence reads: CASSQDKGLAGADTQYF. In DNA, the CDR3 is TGTGCCAGCAGCCAAGATAAAGGACTAGCGGGGGCAGATACGCAGTATTTT.

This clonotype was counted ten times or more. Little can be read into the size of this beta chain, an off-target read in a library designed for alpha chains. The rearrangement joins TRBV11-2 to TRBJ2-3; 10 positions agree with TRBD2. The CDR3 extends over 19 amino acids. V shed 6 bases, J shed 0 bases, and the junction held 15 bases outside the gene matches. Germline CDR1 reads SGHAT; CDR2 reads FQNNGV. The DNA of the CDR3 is TGTGCCAGCAGGAGGGGTTTAGCGGGGGGAAAAACTAGCACAGATACGCAGTATTTT. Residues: CASRRGLAGGKTSTDTQYF.

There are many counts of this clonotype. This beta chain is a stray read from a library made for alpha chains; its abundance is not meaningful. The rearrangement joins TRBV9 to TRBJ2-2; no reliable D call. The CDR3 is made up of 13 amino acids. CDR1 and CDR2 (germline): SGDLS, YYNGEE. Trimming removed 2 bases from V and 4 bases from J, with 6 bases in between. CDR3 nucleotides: TGTGCCAGCAGCGTTGGGTCCACCGGGGAGCTGTTTTTT. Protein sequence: CASSVGSTGELFF.

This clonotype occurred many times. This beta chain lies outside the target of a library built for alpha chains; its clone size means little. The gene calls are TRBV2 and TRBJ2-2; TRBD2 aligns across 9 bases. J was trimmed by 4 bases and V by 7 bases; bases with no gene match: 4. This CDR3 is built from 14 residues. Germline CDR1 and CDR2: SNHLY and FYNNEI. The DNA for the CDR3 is TGTGCCAGCACGCGGGGGGGCACCACCGGGGAGCTGTTTTTT. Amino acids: CASTRGGTTGELFF.

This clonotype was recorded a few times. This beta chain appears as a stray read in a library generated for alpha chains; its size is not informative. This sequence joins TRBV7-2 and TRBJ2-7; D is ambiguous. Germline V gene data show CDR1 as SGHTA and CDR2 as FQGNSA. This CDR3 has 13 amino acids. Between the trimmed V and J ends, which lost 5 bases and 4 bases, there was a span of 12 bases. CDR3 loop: CASSARSAYEQYF. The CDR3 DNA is TGTGCCAGCAGCGCCCGATCTGCATACGAGCAGTACTTC.

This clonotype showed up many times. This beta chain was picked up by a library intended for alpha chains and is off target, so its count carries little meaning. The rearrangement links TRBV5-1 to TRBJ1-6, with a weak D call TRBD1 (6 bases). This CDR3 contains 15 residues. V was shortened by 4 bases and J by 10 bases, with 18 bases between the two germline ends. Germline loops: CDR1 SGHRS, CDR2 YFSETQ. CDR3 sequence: CASSGTTGQDSPLHF. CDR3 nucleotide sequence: TGCGCCAGCAGCGGAACCACAGGGCAGGACTCACCCCTCCACTTT. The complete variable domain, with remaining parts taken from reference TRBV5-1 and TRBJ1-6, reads KAGVTQTPRYLIKTRGQQVTLSCSPISGHRSVSWYQQTPGQGLQFLFEYFSETQRNKGNFPGRFSGRQFSNSRSEMNVSTLELGDSALYLCASSGTTGQDSPLHFGNGTRLTVT.

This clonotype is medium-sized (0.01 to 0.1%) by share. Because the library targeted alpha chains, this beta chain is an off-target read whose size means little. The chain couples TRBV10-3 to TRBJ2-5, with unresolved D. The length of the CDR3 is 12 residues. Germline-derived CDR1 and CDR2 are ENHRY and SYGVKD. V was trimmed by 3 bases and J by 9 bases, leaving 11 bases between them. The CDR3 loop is CAISDSASAQYF. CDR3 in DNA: TGTGCCATCAGTGACAGTGCGTCGGCCCAGTACTTC.